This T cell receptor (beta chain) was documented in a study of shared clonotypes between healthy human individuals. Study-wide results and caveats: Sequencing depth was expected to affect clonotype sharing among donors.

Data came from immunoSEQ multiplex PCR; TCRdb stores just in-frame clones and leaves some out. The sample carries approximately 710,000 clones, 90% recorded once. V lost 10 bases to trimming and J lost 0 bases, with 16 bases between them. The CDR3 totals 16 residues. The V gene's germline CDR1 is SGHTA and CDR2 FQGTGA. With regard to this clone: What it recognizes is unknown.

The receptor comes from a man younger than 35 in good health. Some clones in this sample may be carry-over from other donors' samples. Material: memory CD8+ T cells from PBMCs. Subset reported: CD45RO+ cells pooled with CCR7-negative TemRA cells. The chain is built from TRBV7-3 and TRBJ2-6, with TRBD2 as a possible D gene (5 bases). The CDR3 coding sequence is TGTGCCACCAGAGGGTATTCCCTCTCTGGGGCCAACGTCCTGACTTTC. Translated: CATRGYSLSGANVLTF.